This T cell receptor beta chain appears in the sequencing data of a study of blood T cell repertoires in COVID-19. Study at large: Samples taken during acute and convalescent COVID-19 were collected in the United States, Italy and Spain. Sources were T cells, B-cell-depleted T cells, or PBMCs; the material itself was cDNA or gDNA.

Per the original methods: Estimation of nucleated cell counts was performed using reference gene primer amplification. Repertoires were generated with immunoSEQ multiplex PCR, while TCRdb's copy carries only in-frame clones and drops some. That table supplies the V and J calls and clone size; D and trimming were determined from the DNA. This table has under 200,000 clones, roughly 70% appearing once. The TCR originated in a woman aged 80 or over with acute or convalescent COVID-19. The source material was peripheral blood.

CDR3 in DNA: TGTGCCAGCAGCACGTGGACTAGCGGGAGGTCCAGCACAGATACGCAGTATTTT. It codes for CASSTWTSGRSSTDTQYF. J is TRBJ2-3 and V is TRBV21-1; TRBD2 was called by the table and not checked on the DNA. TRBV21-1 represents a pseudogene. This CDR3 spans 18 amino acids.